The 23 T cell receptor beta chains reported below all come from one sample, sequenced in a study of T cells in Graves' hyperthyroidism and ophthalmopathy. RNA transcripts yielded amplified TCR beta CDR3 regions. HTBI primers drove first-round RT-PCR of the TCR CDR3. Each CDR3 protein is one row after TCRdb ran MiXCR on the multiplex PCR reads. Of over 300,000 distinct CDR3 sequences detected, about 14% appear once; the ten largest clones hold more than 9.5%. Sequencing input: blood. All receptors come from a woman in her fifties or sixties with Graves' hyperthyroidism.

This clonotype has at least ten counts. The genes are TRBV30 and TRBJ2-3; TRBD2 matches 13 bases. CDR1 and CDR2 (germline): GTSNPN, SVGIG (reference sequence). This CDR3 comprises 13 residues. V trimming: 3 bases; J trimming: 6 bases; junction bases outside the gene matches: 0. The CDR3 sequence is CAWRLAGGDTQYF. DNA for the CDR3: TGTGCCTGGAGACTAGCGGGAGGGGATACGCAGTATTTT.

This clonotype was picked up many times. The V call is TRBV7-9, the J call TRBJ2-7, with D perhaps matching TRBD1 or TRBD2 (5 bases each). CDR1 and CDR2 from the germline V gene are SEHNR and FQNEAQ (reference sequence). This CDR3 is 14 amino acids long. V lost 3 bases and J 5 bases, leaving 14 bases between the germline ends. The CDR3 loop is CASSFPGRSHEQYF. In DNA form, the CDR3 reads TGTGCCAGCAGCTTCCCGGGACGGTCGCACGAGCAGTACTTC.

The chain combines TRBV6-2 or TRBV6-3 with TRBJ2-1; D gene ambiguous. With 6 bases removed from V and 2 bases from J, the gap between germline ends came to 8 bases. CDR3 length equals 13 residues. From germline, CDR1 is MNHEY and CDR2 SVGEGT. CDR3 DNA sequence: TGTGCCAGCAGACTCCAGACCTACAATGAGCAGTTCTTC. It is translated as CASRLQTYNEQFF.

This chain joins TRBV6-1 and TRBJ2-5; 16 nucleotides agree with TRBD2. With 4 bases clipped from V and 3 bases from J, the junction kept 5 bases outside the gene matches. Germline V gene lookup returns CDR1 MNHNS and CDR2 SASEGT. The CDR3 is 17 residues long. The CDR3 region is CASSAGLAGGGEETQYF. The CDR3 DNA follows: TGTGCCAGCAGTGCGGGACTAGCGGGAGGGGGAGAAGAGACCCAGTACTTC.

The chain combines TRBV6-2 or TRBV6-3 with TRBJ2-3, with 13 bases identical to TRBD2. Per germline, CDR1 MNHEY and CDR2 SVGEGT. The CDR3 is made up of 16 amino acids. Trimming cost V 7 bases and J 3 bases; bases outside gene matches: 7. CDR3 nucleotides: TGTGCCAGCAATCGACCGGGACTAGCGGGAACAGATACGCAGTATTTT. It specifies CASNRPGLAGTDTQYF.

This clonotype has at least ten counts. The V and J genes are TRBV2 and TRBJ2-1; D could derive from TRBD1 or TRBD2 (5 bases each). Germline-derived CDR1 and CDR2 are SNHLY and FYNNEI. This CDR3 has 15 amino acids. Between the trimmed V and J ends, which lost 3 bases and 7 bases, there was a span of 16 bases. CDR3 region: CASSDGAATGNEQFF. The CDR3 DNA reads as TGTGCCAGCAGTGACGGGGCGGCTACTGGAAATGAGCAGTTCTTC.

Ten or more counts support this clonotype. This sequence joins TRBV6-2 or TRBV6-3 and TRBJ2-5; D unclear. The CDR3 contains 14 residues. Between the trimmed V and J ends, which lost 5 bases and 4 bases, there was a span of 14 bases. Germline V CDR1 and CDR2: MNHEY, SVGEGT. The CDR3 here is CASSGREGRETQYF. For the CDR3, the DNA is TGTGCCAGCAGTGGCCGCGAAGGTCGAGAGACCCAGTACTTC.

The chain combines TRBV20-1 with TRBJ2-7; tentative D call: TRBD2 (5 bases). Germline CDR1 DFQATT, CDR2 SNEGSKA (reference sequence). The CDR3 contains 13 residues. The germline V and J ends were trimmed by 4 bases and 0 bases, with 10 bases remaining between them. CDR3 sequence: CSAIASRSYEQYF. The DNA for the CDR3 is TGCAGTGCTATCGCTAGCCGCTCCTACGAGCAGTACTTC.

This clonotype has at least ten counts. V is TRBV20-1 and J is TRBJ2-4; D is possibly TRBD1 (5 bases). Trimming shortened V by 6 bases and J by 6 bases, and 12 bases separated the two germline ends. CDR3 length: 12 residues. Germline CDR1 reads DFQATT; CDR2 reads SNEGSKA (reference sequence). CDR3 sequence (DNA): TGCAGTGCGAGACAGTTGGGAAACATTCAGTACTTC. Protein: CSARQLGNIQYF.

V and J are TRBV20-1 and TRBJ1-5; TRBD1 matches at 8 bases. Germline trimming cut 6 bases from V and 3 bases from J; bases unmatched to any gene: 4. The CDR3 has 13 residues. Germline lookup yields CDR1 DFQATT and CDR2 SNEGSKA (reference sequence). CDR3 DNA sequence: TGCAGTGCCCCGGACAGGGACAATCAGCCCCAGCATTTT. Protein: CSAPDRDNQPQHF.

This clonotype was counted between two and nine times. This sequence joins TRBV24-1 and TRBJ2-7; 8 nucleotides agree with TRBD2. The CDR3 has 15 residues. CDR1 and CDR2 from the germline V gene are KGHDR and SFDVKD. V shed 8 bases, J shed 3 bases, and the junction held 11 bases outside the gene matches. Here the CDR3 DNA reads TGTGCCACCACCGGATGGGCGGGAGGTCGCTACGAGCAGTACTTC. This translates into CATTGWAGGRYEQYF.

V gene TRBV10-3 combines with J gene TRBJ2-7; no firm D call. The CDR3 is 11 amino acids. Trimming stripped 7 bases from V and 4 bases from J, with 8 bases between. Per germline, CDR1 ENHRY and CDR2 SYGVKD. CDR3 DNA: TGTGCCATCATGGACGCGTACGAGCAGTACTTC. Translation gives CAIMDAYEQYF.

The chain uses TRBV28 and TRBJ1-4; 7 bases are shared with TRBD1. The CDR3 length is 14 residues. Per the germline V gene, CDR1 is MDHEN and CDR2 is SYDVKM. The V segment lost 5 bases and the J segment 7 bases; nucleotides outside the gene matches: 7. The CDR3 loop reads CASSLGQAREKLFF. CDR3 in DNA: TGTGCCAGCAGTCTCGGACAGGCCCGTGAAAAACTGTTTTTT.

Many counts were recorded for this clonotype. This chain uses TRBV11-3 with TRBJ2-1, with D unresolved. The CDR3 runs to 15 residues. The germline V and J ends were trimmed by 3 bases and 7 bases, with 16 bases remaining between them. Germline lookup yields CDR1 SGHNT and CDR2 YENEEA. The CDR3 loop is CASSFPGSLWNEQFF. The CDR3 DNA follows: TGTGCCAGCAGCTTCCCTGGATCCCTCTGGAATGAGCAGTTCTTC.

This clonotype was observed many times. The CDR3 spells CASSLSATSYEQYF. In DNA, the CDR3 is TGTGCCAGCAGCCTTAGTGCTACTTCCTACGAGCAGTACTTC. The genes are TRBV11-2 and TRBJ2-7; D is uncertain. Germline CDR1 and CDR2: SGHAT and FQNNGV. CDR3 length equals 14 residues. V was shortened by 5 bases and J by 1 base, with 12 bases between the two germline ends.

The V and J genes are TRBV6-1 and TRBJ2-1; 8 bases are shared with TRBD1. With V trimmed by 5 bases and J by 8 bases, 5 bases remained unmatched. CDR3 size: 13 residues. Looked up from germline, CDR1 is MNHNS and CDR2 is SASEGT. The CDR3 nucleotides are TGTGCCAGCAGTTTGGACAGGGTCCATGAGCAGTTCTTC. It codes for CASSLDRVHEQFF.

With regard to this clonotype: Germline is not matched at one junction end, which may reflect a read error. V and J are TRBV7-6 and TRBJ2-5; the match to TRBD2 covers 11 bases. Germline V gene sequence: CDR1 SGHVS, CDR2 FNYEAQ. This CDR3 is 15 amino acids long. The CDR3 sequence is CASNLPGLAEETQYF. The CDR3 DNA follows: TGTGCCAGCAACTTACCGGGACTAGCGGAAGAGACCCAGTACTTC. The whole variable domain, remainder taken from reference TRBV7-6 and TRBJ2-5, is GAGVSQSPRYKVTKRGQDVALRCDPISGHVSLYWYRQALGQGPEFLTYFNYEAQQDKSGLPNDRFSAERPEGSISTLTIQRTEQRDSAMYRCASNLPGLAEETQYFGPGTRLLVL.

Worth noting for this clonotype: With a much larger clone just one base away, this may be a read error. The J gene is TRBJ2-7, the V gene TRBV20-1; D is possibly TRBD1 (6 bases). The J call may be incorrect, as the DNA end agrees better with TRBJ2-1. Germline V CDR1 and CDR2: DFQATT, SNEGSKA (reference sequence). This CDR3 is 11 amino acids long. Written as DNA, the CDR3 is TGCAGTGCTAGGGACAGCTACGAGCAGTTCTTC. Protein product: CSARDSYEQFF.

Ten or more counts support this clonotype. The chain employs TRBV18 and TRBJ2-1; TRBD2 aligns across 8 bases. Germline V gene lookup returns CDR1 KGHSH and CDR2 LQKENI. CDR3 length equals 16 residues. With V trimmed by 2 bases and J by 2 bases, 5 bases remained unmatched. In DNA, the CDR3 is TGTGCCAGCTCACCATCTAGCGGGTCCCCCTACAATGAGCAGTTCTTC. Its translation is CASSPSSGSPYNEQFF.

There are many counts of this clonotype. V gene TRBV30 combines with J gene TRBJ1-2, with D unclear. The CDR3 extends over 11 amino acids. The germline gives CDR1 GTSNPN, CDR2 SVGIG (reference sequence). V lost 1 base and J 4 bases, leaving 4 bases between the germline ends. This chain's CDR3 is CAWSGSYGYTF. The CDR3 nucleotides read TGTGCCTGGAGTGGGAGCTATGGCTACACCTTC. Full variable domain (rest looked up from reference TRBV30 and TRBJ1-2): SQTIHQWPATLVQPVGSPLSLECTVEGTSNPNLYWYRQAAGRGLQLLFYSVGIGQISSEVPQNLSASRPQDRQFILSSKKLLLSDSGFYLCAWSGSYGYTFGSGTRLTVV.

The chain recombines TRBV6-1 with TRBJ2-2, with D maybe TRBD2 (6 bases). V was shortened by 7 bases and J by 5 bases, with 17 bases between the two germline ends. Per the germline V gene, CDR1 is MNHNS and CDR2 is SASEGT. This CDR3 has 15 residues. Written as DNA, the CDR3 is TGTGCCAGCAACCGGGGCGGGATGGAAACCGGGGAGCTGTTTTTT. Translating it yields CASNRGGMETGELFF.

This clonotype was counted at least ten times. The rearrangement links TRBV6-6 to TRBJ2-7, with D tentatively TRBD1 (5 bases). The CDR3 totals 15 residues. Trimming cost V 0 bases and J 5 bases, with 14 bases left between them. In germline, CDR1 is MNHNY, CDR2 SVGAGI (reference sequence). The DNA of the CDR3 is TGTGCCAGCAGTTACTCGCAGGGCCTTAGAGACGAGCAGTACTTC. Translation: CASSYSQGLRDEQYF.

This clonotype was found many times. The chain uses TRBV7-9 and TRBJ2-7, with 7 bases matching TRBD1. CDR1 is SEHNR, CDR2 FQNEAQ, per germline (reference sequence). This CDR3 comprises 14 residues. The J segment lost 1 base and the V segment lost 5 bases, leaving 5 bases of the junction unmatched. The CDR3 here is CASSVEGASYEQYF. The CDR3 coding sequence is TGTGCCAGCAGCGTCGAGGGGGCGTCCTACGAGCAGTACTTC.